This T cell receptor (beta chain) was identified during a study of blood T cells in healthy people across ages. In germline, CDR1 is MNHEY, CDR2 SVGEGT. This CDR3 contains 15 residues. V lost 6 bases and J lost 4; bases outside the gene matches: 6. A sample-barcoded 5' primer and a J-beta primer mix were used in a second PCR of about 7 to 12 cycles. Each cDNA molecule carried a tag from a template-switch adaptor that contained 12 random nucleotides. TCRdb itself ran the 5' RACE reads through MiXCR, one entry per CDR3 protein. The profile shows 1.5 million to 2 million distinct CDR3 sequences, around 35% of them singletons. This clonotype has only a few counts.

The chain joins TRBV6-2 or TRBV6-3 to TRBJ2-7; 13 bases match TRBD2. The source is a woman between 25 and 40 years old in good health. The sample was blood. As DNA, the CDR3 is TGTGCCAGCAGGGAGACTAGCGGGAGGAGGTACGAGCAGTACTTC. It codes for CASRETSGRRYEQYF.